This T cell receptor (beta chain) was sequenced in a study of blood T cells in healthy people across ages. Study results and limitations: Total diversity from one million sequenced T cells was likely underestimated.

The germline V gene has CDR1 SQVTM and CDR2 ANQGSEA. V lost 6 bases, J lost 6 bases, and 17 bases lay in between. This CDR3 has 13 amino acids. A remark on this clonotype: Its antigen is not identified.

Each individual donor underwent a draw of about 9.1 milliliters of peripheral blood. Primers used in a second PCR of roughly 6 to 12 cycles were a sample-barcoded 5' primer and a J-beta primer mix. Carrying 12 random nucleotides, a template-switch adaptor labeled each individual cDNA molecule. Every individual sample yielded 2.5 million or more paired-end reads (each containing CDR3). TCRdb recomputed calls from the 5' RACE reads with MiXCR, one row per CDR3 protein. The sample shows 1.2 million to 1.5 million distinct CDR3 sequences, 55% to 75% of them seen only once. Sequencing was performed on blood. The chain has TRBV29-1 and TRBJ2-5; TRBD1 or TRBD2 may be the D gene (5 bases each). The clonotype originates from a man younger than 35 in good health. The CDR3 DNA reads as TGCAGCGTCCGAGTGGGGGATGGGAAGACCCAGTACTTC. Amino acid sequence: CSVRVGDGKTQYF.